This T cell receptor (beta chain) is from a study of molecular identifiers for immune sequencing clone quantification (dated by TCRdb to 2017 to 2018). Notes on the research overall: For a replicate experiment, RNA from approximately 20,000 or 100,000 naive CD8 T cells was divided into five aliquots, and four of the five aliquots were sequenced. The study was a methods study using CD8 T cells to benchmark molecular-identifier clustering-based TCR repertoire sequencing (MIDCIRS) and TCR RNA copy counting. Points the paper makes about the study in general: The sizes of highly expanded clones could end up underestimated when identical TCR molecules share a barcode. Naive libraries contained spiked-in Jurkat TCR RNA (approximately nine copies' worth), which is not part of the donor repertoire. Even against a background of about a million naive CD8 T cells, spiked-in Jurkat TCR RNA amounting to a single cell's worth was reported to be detectable. Modeling gave roughly 3 recovered TCR RNA copies per cell versus approximately 10 by digital PCR, implying around 33% capture efficiency. In CMV-specific effector cells, clones with more than 20 RNA copies accounted for over 99% of molecules, whereas in naive cells such clones accounted for under 1%. Without barcode sub-clustering, chimeric consensus sequences inflated TCR diversity; chimeras reached as high as 47%.

Libraries of naive CD8 T cells were built from approximately 22,000 to 940,000 sorted cells, with 10%, 30% or 50% of the purified RNA used. Naive CD8 T cells were FACS-sorted as CD8+CD4-CCR7+CD45RA+ on a BD FACSAria II into RLT Plus buffer. To test detection sensitivity, Jurkat RNA equivalent to roughly eleven TCR copies was spiked into samples of roughly 19,000-1,000,000 naive CD8 T cells. Enrichment of CD8 T cells was performed with RosetteSep CD8+ T Cell Enrichment Cocktail and Ficoll-Paque, after which ACK red cell lysis was carried out. Library preparation employed PCR. Instrument on record: NextSeq 500. Bulk TCR libraries were made following a previously described method, with the TCR primers given in Table S5. Purification of total RNA was performed with the Qiagen AllPrep DNA/RNA kit. Before any analysis, reads coming from multiple sequencing runs of the same library were combined into one pool. The paper's data handling went like this. Only reads with exact TCR constant sequence were kept, trimmed to 150 nt, and grouped by their 12-nt molecular barcodes. Reads in each barcode group were sub-clustered using a 15% Levenshtein threshold, and a quality-weighted consensus sequence was built for each RNA molecule. Non-functional sequences were filtered out, along with any lower-count sequence sitting one edit away from another sequence. Barcode sub-clusters with fewer than 20% of the maximum read count were removed, based on fitting two negative binomial distributions. Through fastp at Q25 and MiXCR, TCRdb rebuilt clones from the public reads, retaining in-frame beta chains. CDR3 protein duplicates are merged, each entry listing the most common genes and DNA. TCRdb's processing, not the authors' own work, is the source of the V and J calls. For this sample there are hundreds of thousands of distinct CDR3 sequences; roughly 23% appear just once. The ten largest account for around 0.78% of the sample.

The CDR3 holds 12 amino acids from the cysteine to the phenylalanine. Just CDR3 DNA is preserved here, 36 bases in frame from base 1. Compared with germline, V lacks 6 bases and J lacks 5 bases; bases without a gene match: 3. CDR1 SQVTM and CDR2 ANQGSEA are derived from the germline V gene. This clonotype came up many times. The clone's antigen remains unknown. No base qualities exist here, and no much larger clone lies one base off it. Sequencing input: naive CD8+ T cells from blood, with Jurkat cell RNA spiked in. The meaning of the sample's cell subset or site label: FACS-sorted CD8+CD4-CCR7+CD45RA+ naive T cells. The TCR comes from a human donor in good health. Some libraries in this study had Jurkat cell RNA spiked in. The V and J segments used are TRBV29-1 and TRBJ1-4; 7 middle bases align to TRBD1. Here the CDR3 is given as CSVPTGNEKLFF. The DNA sequence is TGCAGCGTACCGACAGGGAATGAAAAACTGTTTTTT.